These 9 T cell receptor beta chains share one sample of origin, sequenced in a study of T-cell reconstitution after alpha-beta-depleted transplantation in children. Unique molecular identifiers were built into the TCRbeta library. TCRdb re-called the PCR reads through MiXCR, storing one row per CDR3 protein. Of around 450,000 distinct CDR3 sequences listed, roughly 15% are singletons. The material was PBMCs, mostly from graft donor cells, obtained 360 days after TCRalphabeta/CD19-depleted stem cell transplant. All receptors come from a boy less than two years old who had a stem cell transplant for Wiskott-Aldrich syndrome, so the T cells may come from the graft donor.

The rearrangement uses TRBV2 and TRBJ2-3; D gene unclear. Trimming took off 5 bases at V and 14 bases at J, with 14 bases between the two ends. The germline gives CDR1 SNHLY, CDR2 FYNNEI. The CDR3 length is 11 residues. The CDR3 region is CASSPSRRWYF. In nucleotides, the CDR3 is TGTGCCAGCAGTCCTTCTAGGCGGTGGTATTTT.

This clonotype was counted a few times. V and J are TRBV24-1 and TRBJ1-1; 10 bases are shared with TRBD1. The CDR3 runs 16 residues. Trimming at V came to 1 base and at J to 4 bases, leaving 5 bases not matched to a gene. The V gene's germline CDR1 is KGHDR and CDR2 SFDVKD. The CDR3, as DNA: TGTGCCACCAGTGATTTAGGACAGGGGGTGCGCACTGAAGCTTTCTTT. Translation gives CATSDLGQGVRTEAFF.

The rearrangement joins TRBV3-1 to TRBJ2-2; D uncertain. Germline-derived CDR1 and CDR2 are LGHDT and YNNKEL (reference sequence). The CDR3 has 13 residues. Trimming cost V 1 base and J 3 bases, with 3 bases left between them. The CDR3 sequence: CASSQVHTGELFF. The CDR3 nucleotides are TGTGCCAGCAGCCAAGTTCACACCGGGGAGCTGTTTTTT.

J is TRBJ2-5 and V is TRBV12-3 or TRBV12-4; D is unclear. V lost 1 base to trimming and J lost 1 base, with 10 bases between them. This CDR3 has 15 amino acids. CDR3 loop: CASSLERTAQETQYF. Written as DNA, the CDR3 is TGTGCCAGCAGTTTAGAGAGGACCGCCCAAGAGACCCAGTACTTC.

The chain couples TRBV28 to TRBJ2-7; no clear D. The CDR3 contains 14 residues. Between the trimmed V and J ends, which lost 2 bases and 2 bases, there was a span of 10 bases. The germline V gene has CDR1 MDHEN and CDR2 SYDVKM. The CDR3 DNA reads TGTGCCAGCAGTTTAATGGCAGACACCTACGAGCAGTACTTC. Protein sequence: CASSLMADTYEQYF.

The chain is built from TRBV12-3 or TRBV12-4 and TRBJ2-7, with D perhaps TRBD2 (6 bases). Trimming removed 3 bases from V and 0 bases from J, with 12 bases in between. CDR3 size: 15 residues. The CDR3 region has the DNA TGTGCCAGCAGTTTTTGGCGGGGACCCTCCTACGAGCAGTACTTC. Amino acid sequence: CASSFWRGPSYEQYF.

This clonotype has more than one count but fewer than ten. This sequence joins TRBV29-1 and TRBJ2-7; a possible D gene is TRBD1 (6 bases). With 7 bases removed from V and 2 bases from J, the gap between germline ends came to 15 bases. Germline V gene lookup returns CDR1 SQVTM and CDR2 ANQGSEA. This CDR3 has 13 amino acids. CDR3 DNA sequence: TGCAGCGCTGGGGGCAGGGTGGCCTACGAGCAGTACTTC. Amino acids: CSAGGRVAYEQYF.

The rearrangement links TRBV12-5 to TRBJ2-1; 11 bases are shared with TRBD1. With 5 bases clipped from V and 5 bases from J, the junction kept 5 bases outside the gene matches. Germline V gene lookup returns CDR1 LGHNT and CDR2 FRNRAP. This CDR3 region has 15 residues. The chain's CDR3 is CASGLGQGANNEQFF. The CDR3 coding sequence is TGTGCTAGTGGTCTCGGACAGGGGGCGAACAATGAGCAGTTCTTC.

This clonotype was counted only a few times. The V call is TRBV2, the J call TRBJ2-7, with a weak D call TRBD2 (5 bases). V was pared by 1 base and J by 2 bases, with 18 bases between. Germline loops: CDR1 SNHLY, CDR2 FYNNEI. The CDR3 consists of 17 residues. Written as DNA, the CDR3 is TGTGCCAGCAGTGAAGGGTTCGGCGAAGCGGAGCCCTACGAGCAGTACTTC. Encoded protein: CASSEGFGEAEPYEQYF.